Below are 27 T cell receptor beta chains sequenced from a single sample in a study of blood T cell repertoires in COVID-19. Only in-frame clones appear in the TCRdb table, and some are missing; sequencing was by immunoSEQ multiplex PCR. The sample yields about 46,000 clones, around nine tenths seen once. The sample consisted of peripheral blood. The origin of the receptors is a man between 60 and 75 years old with active or convalescent COVID-19.

V is TRBV4-3 and J is TRBJ2-7; 9 bases map to TRBD1. After removal of 0 bases from V and 0 bases from J, the junction contained 3 bases not matched to a gene. Per germline, CDR1 LGHNA and CDR2 YSLEER. The CDR3 has 16 residues. This CDR3 reads CASSQDPQGASYEQYF. Written as DNA, the CDR3 is TGCGCCAGCAGCCAAGATCCACAGGGGGCCTCCTACGAGCAGTACTTC.

The chain links TRBV5-1 to TRBJ2-3; tentatively, D is TRBD1 (6 bases). There are 18 residues in the CDR3. V was clipped by 4 bases and J by 5 bases, with 26 bases between them. Looked up from germline, CDR1 is SGHRS and CDR2 is YFSETQ. CDR3 sequence reads: CASSGSPTGWGAGDTQYF. DNA for the CDR3: TGCGCCAGCAGCGGTAGTCCTACAGGGTGGGGCGCGGGAGATACGCAGTATTTT. The complete variable domain, with remaining parts taken from reference TRBV5-1 and TRBJ2-3, reads KAGVTQTPRYLIKTRGQQVTLSCSPISGHRSVSWYQQTPGQGLQFLFEYFSETQRNKGNFPGRFSGRQFSNSRSEMNVSTLELGDSALYLCASSGSPTGWGAGDTQYFGPGTRLTVL.

Here the CDR3 reads CASSFSASPEAFF. Here the CDR3 DNA reads TGTGCCAGCAGTTTTTCAGCGAGCCCTGAAGCTTTCTTT. V is TRBV6-2 or TRBV6-3 and J is TRBJ1-1, with no clear D. CDR1 MNHEY and CDR2 SVGEGT come from the germline V gene. V lost 4 bases and J lost 6, with 12 bases in between. The CDR3 runs 13 residues.

The count of this clone is one. CDR3 DNA: TGTGCCAGCAGCTTTGTCGGACAGGGGGAAGCTTTCTTT. It translates to CASSFVGQGEAFF. This chain joins TRBV5-6 and TRBJ1-1, with 9 bases aligning to TRBD1. This CDR3 has 13 amino acids. Per germline, CDR1 SGHDT and CDR2 YYEEEE. V was clipped by 2 bases and J by 8 bases; unmatched bases: 4. The variable domain in full, with the rest retrieved from reference TRBV5-6 and TRBJ1-1, is DAGVTQSPTHLIKTRGQQVTLRCSPKSGHDTVSWYQQALGQGPQFIFQYYEEEERQRGNFPDRFSGHQFPNYSSELNVNALLLGDSALYLCASSFVGQGEAFFGQGTRLTVV.

This clone has a single count. This chain links TRBV27 with TRBJ2-2; D is unresolved. The V gene's germline CDR1 is MNHEY and CDR2 SMNVEV (reference sequence). Trimming cost V 6 bases and J 0 bases, with 11 bases left between them. This CDR3 has 15 residues. The CDR3 region is CASSLIRSNTGELFF. The CDR3 bases are TGTGCCAGCAGCCTGATCAGATCGAACACCGGGGAGCTGTTTTTT.

The gene calls are TRBV18 and TRBJ1-1; no clear D. CDR3 length: 14 residues. Trimming removed 2 bases from V and 3 bases from J, with 10 bases in between. Per germline, CDR1 KGHSH and CDR2 LQKENI. The CDR3 here is CASSPMGRDTEAFF. CDR3 sequence (DNA): TGTGCCAGCTCACCAATGGGGAGGGACACTGAAGCTTTCTTT.

The gene calls are TRBV7-2 and TRBJ1-2, with D perhaps matching TRBD1 (6 bases). V gave up 4 bases and J gave up 2 bases, with 23 bases separating them. In germline, CDR1 is SGHTA, CDR2 FQGNSA. The CDR3 is 18 amino acids. CDR3 in DNA: TGTGCCAGCAGCTATGCTCGGATTCAGGGGCACTTAAACTATGGCTACACCTTC. Translating it yields CASSYARIQGHLNYGYTF.

The chain has TRBV9 and TRBJ2-3; D is possibly TRBD2 (6 bases). Germline assignment: CDR1 SGDLS and CDR2 YYNGEE. V lost 4 bases and J 0 bases, leaving 21 bases between the germline ends. The CDR3 has 18 residues. The CDR3 DNA sequence: TGTGCCAGCAGCCCCCTGGTAGCGGATATCTCTAGCACAGATACGCAGTATTTT. Translating gives CASSPLVADISSTDTQYF.

The V and J genes are TRBV14 and TRBJ2-3; TRBD2 agrees at 7 bases. In germline, CDR1 is SGHDN, CDR2 FVKESK. This CDR3 has 12 residues. V was clipped by 6 bases and J by 9 bases; unmatched bases: 6. The CDR3: CASRHLAETQYF. CDR3 bases: TGTGCCAGCAGGCACCTAGCGGAAACGCAGTATTTT.

The chain has TRBV7-9 and TRBJ2-7, with 8 bases matching TRBD1. This CDR3 comprises 14 residues. V was pared by 5 bases and J by 1 base, with 4 bases of the junction left unmatched. Germline CDR1 reads SEHNR; CDR2 reads FQNEAQ (reference sequence). CDR3 nucleotide sequence: TGTGCCAGCAGCCACCGGGACAGGTCCTACGAGCAGTACTTC. As protein: CASSHRDRSYEQYF.

The genes are TRBV5-8 and TRBJ2-7; no definite D call. The germline gives CDR1 SGHTS, CDR2 YDEGEE. The CDR3 covers 13 residues. V was cut by 1 base and J by 1 base, with 6 bases left in between. This chain's CDR3 is CASSLKASYEQYF. In nucleotides, the CDR3 is TGTGCCAGCAGCTTGAAAGCTTCCTACGAGCAGTACTTC.

This chain links TRBV24-1 with TRBJ2-1, with D tentatively TRBD1 (5 bases). The CDR3 is made up of 18 amino acids. V was clipped by 4 bases and J by 0 bases, with 18 bases between them. Germline loops: CDR1 KGHDR, CDR2 SFDVKD. The CDR3 DNA reads as TGTGCCACCAGTGACCAGGGCCTCGGACGGAGCTCCTACAATGAGCAGTTCTTC. Amino acids: CATSDQGLGRSSYNEQFF.

The rearrangement joins TRBV9 to TRBJ1-5; D is undetermined. From germline, CDR1 is SGDLS and CDR2 YYNGEE. This CDR3 is 13 amino acids long. Trimming stripped 3 bases from V and 6 bases from J, with 10 bases between. Here the CDR3 DNA reads TGTGCCAGCAGCGCCGGGATAAGTCAGCCCCAGCATTTT. It yields the protein CASSAGISQPQHF.

The chain joins TRBV7-9 to TRBJ2-3, with D maybe TRBD1 (6 bases). The CDR3 consists of 14 residues. Germline lookup yields CDR1 SEHNR and CDR2 FQNEAQ (reference sequence). The V gene lost 2 bases and the J gene lost 6 bases, with 12 bases spanning the gap. Here the CDR3 DNA reads TGTGCCAGCAGCTTATTGGGGGCGGCCGATACGCAGTATTTT. It is translated as CASSLLGAADTQYF.

The chain couples TRBV2 to TRBJ2-1; tentatively, D is TRBD1 (5 bases). Germline-derived CDR1 and CDR2 are SNHLY and FYNNEI. The CDR3 length is 16 residues. Between the trimmed V and J ends, which lost 4 bases and 0 bases, there was a span of 13 bases. The CDR3 DNA reads TGTGCCAGCAGTGTAGGGGCGTTTAGCTCCTACAATGAGCAGTTCTTC. Amino acid sequence: CASSVGAFSSYNEQFF.

The chain has TRBV7-9 and TRBJ2-7, with D perhaps TRBD2 (5 bases). There are 14 residues in the CDR3. CDR1 SEHNR and CDR2 FQNEAQ come from the germline V gene (reference sequence). Trimming shortened V by 6 bases and J by 1 base, and 13 bases separated the two germline ends. CDR3 nucleotide sequence: TGTGCCAGCAGTACCGTCTCGGGGTCCTACGAGCAGTACTTC. Its translation: CASSTVSGSYEQYF.

The chain recombines TRBV6-5 with TRBJ2-7; tentative D call: TRBD1 (6 bases). V dropped 4 bases and J dropped 1 base, with 14 bases sitting between them. The CDR3 is 15 residues long. Germline V gene data show CDR1 as MNHEY and CDR2 as SVGAGI. CDR3 nucleotide sequence: TGTGCCAGCAGTTCGAGGGACACGGATTCCTACGAGCAGTACTTC. Its translation is CASSSRDTDSYEQYF.

CDR3 region: CASSPSGTGLYGKLFF. CDR3 coding DNA: TGTGCCAGCAGCCCCTCGGGGACAGGGTTGTACGGAAAACTGTTTTTT. This sequence joins TRBV3-1 (or the pseudogene TRBV3-2) and TRBJ1-4; 9 nucleotides match TRBD1. CDR3 length equals 16 residues. V shed 4 bases and J 10 bases; nucleotides not matched to a gene: 13. CDR1 is LGHDT and CDR2 is YNNKEL in the germline V gene (reference sequence).

The V and J genes are TRBV9 and TRBJ2-5; D is unclear. The CDR3 is made up of 15 amino acids. V gave up 4 bases and J gave up 4 bases, with 17 bases separating them. Germline CDR1 reads SGDLS; CDR2 reads YYNGEE. The CDR3: CASSPLMTRGETQYF. The CDR3 nucleotides read TGTGCCAGCAGCCCCCTAATGACTCGAGGAGAGACCCAGTACTTC.

The CDR3 bases are TGTGCCAGCAGCTTGGAGGGGGTCCAATACAATGAGCAGTTCTTC. Translated, it gives CASSLEGVQYNEQFF. This chain connects TRBV5-5 to TRBJ2-1; the D gene is possibly TRBD1 (6 bases). V was clipped by 0 bases and J by 4 bases, with 11 bases between them. Germline V gene data show CDR1 as SGHKS and CDR2 as YYEKEE (reference sequence). The CDR3 runs to 15 residues.

The V gene is TRBV4-1, the J gene TRBJ1-3; D is possibly TRBD1 (6 bases). The CDR3 has 15 residues. Germline V gene sequence: CDR1 MGHRA, CDR2 YSYEKL. V was cut by 2 bases and J by 3 bases, with 11 bases left in between. CDR3 sequence reads: CASSQSGTLGNTIYF. The CDR3 nucleotides read TGCGCCAGCAGCCAAAGCGGGACACTTGGAAACACCATATATTTT.

This clone was recorded only once. The chain couples TRBV5-6 to TRBJ2-2, with 8 bases lining up with TRBD2. V gave up 0 bases and J gave up 0 bases; unmatched junction bases: 4. The CDR3 consists of 17 residues. Germline CDR1 reads SGHDT; CDR2 reads YYEEEE. DNA for the CDR3: TGTGCCAGCAGCTTGGAATCGCGGGGGGCGAACACCGGGGAGCTGTTTTTT. It is translated as CASSLESRGANTGELFF.

The chain uses TRBV5-1 and TRBJ1-5, with D maybe TRBD1 (5 bases). Trimming took 0 bases from V and 5 from J, leaving 9 bases between them. The CDR3 extends over 14 amino acids. Germline CDR1 reads SGHRS; CDR2 reads YFSETQ. The CDR3 is CASSLGQGDQPQHF. In DNA form, the CDR3 reads TGCGCCAGCAGCTTGGGGCAGGGTGATCAGCCCCAGCATTTT.

This clone qualifies as hyperexpanded. This rearrangement joins TRBV9 to TRBJ2-2; D might be TRBD2 (6 bases). Trimming left V 1 base short and J 1 base short, with 14 bases between. The germline CDR1 and CDR2 sequences are SGDLS and YYNGEE. The CDR3 is 17 residues long. This chain's CDR3 is CASSVKRSSENTGELFF. For the CDR3, the DNA is TGTGCCAGCAGCGTAAAGAGGTCTAGCGAGAACACCGGGGAGCTGTTTTTT.

CDR3 DNA: TGTGCCAGCAGCGCGACTGGAGTCAGCACAGATACGCAGTATTTT. Translating gives CASSATGVSTDTQYF. The genes are TRBV9 and TRBJ2-3; D not resolved. The CDR3 totals 15 residues. Germline CDR1 and CDR2: SGDLS and YYNGEE. Trimming took off 3 bases at V and 0 bases at J, with 11 bases between the two ends.

The chain combines TRBV11-2 with TRBJ2-5, with TRBD2 matching 11 bases. The CDR3 covers 16 residues. V shed 5 bases and J 1 base; nucleotides not matched to a gene: 6. CDR1 SGHAT and CDR2 FQNNGV come from the germline V gene. This CDR3 reads CASSPTSGGLQETQYF. CDR3 DNA sequence: TGTGCCAGCAGCCCAACTAGCGGGGGCCTCCAAGAGACCCAGTACTTC.

The chain joins TRBV4-2 to TRBJ1-2; TRBD1 matches at 7 bases. CDR3 length: 16 amino acids. The junction had 6 bases not matched to a gene; V was cut back by 0 bases and J by 2 bases. Germline V gene data show CDR1 as LGHNA and CDR2 as YNFKEQ. CDR3 loop: CASSQEPGQSNYGYTF. The CDR3, as DNA: TGTGCCAGCAGCCAAGAGCCGGGACAGTCAAACTATGGCTACACCTTC.